Here is one T cell receptor beta chain with its context. The antigen is unknown. This entry belongs to a study of OX40 agonist ivuxolimab in advanced cancers. At the level of the study: Ivuxolimab was delivered to patients intravenously every 2 weeks at doses spanning 0.01 to 10 mg/kg. Study conclusions and caveats: The average count of expanded clones was higher among CD8+ T cells than among CD4+. At 0.1-3.0 mg/kg, partial responders had clonal expansion among the lowest observed.

V lost 2 bases and J 0 bases, leaving 8 bases between the germline ends. Germline CDR1 is SGHAT and CDR2 is FQNNGV. This CDR3 contains 16 residues. TCRdb keeps only in-frame clones here, not all; method: immunoSEQ multiplex PCR. Among around 70,000 clones listed, 70% to 90% were seen once. This TCR was recovered from an adult with an advanced solid tumor such as melanoma, head and neck, liver or kidney cancer. This material consisted of CD4+ or CD8+ T cells sorted from blood, taken in a trial of the OX40 agonist ivuxolimab. The chain employs TRBV11-2 and TRBJ2-6; D unclear. The CDR3 sequence is CASSLQKISGANVLTF. Here the CDR3 DNA reads TGTGCCAGCAGCTTACAAAAGATCTCTGGGGCCAACGTCCTGACTTTC.